The 27 T cell receptor beta chains below were found in one sample sequenced in a study of cytotoxic CD8 clonotypes in ibrutinib-treated CLL. This table comes from immunoSEQ multiplex PCR, and its TCRdb copy is limited to in-frame clones, with some not included. The sample holds roughly 15,000 clones, less than 80% seen once. Sequenced material: PBMCs, taken before ibrutinib treatment. The receptors shown here come from a human donor with chronic lymphocytic leukemia.

V usage is TRBV7-9 and J usage is TRBJ2-7; 8 bases are a match to TRBD2. Germline assignment: CDR1 SEHNR and CDR2 FQNEAQ (reference sequence). The CDR3 sequence is 16 residues long. V shed 7 bases, J shed 2 bases, and the junction held 13 bases outside the gene matches. The CDR3 spells CASTLGGAGATYEQYF. In nucleotides, the CDR3 is TGTGCCAGCACCCTAGGGGGAGCGGGGGCGACCTACGAGCAGTACTTC.

This sequence joins TRBV6-6 and TRBJ2-4; 7 bases align to TRBD1. The CDR3 runs 15 residues. Germline V gene lookup returns CDR1 MNHNY and CDR2 SVGAGI (reference sequence). Germline trimming cut 4 bases from V and 2 bases from J; bases unmatched to any gene: 5. CDR3 loop: CASSLDRVTKNIQYF. In nucleotides, the CDR3 is TGTGCCAGCAGTTTAGACAGGGTGACCAAAAACATTCAGTACTTC.

V and J are TRBV11-1 and TRBJ2-5, with 11 bases identical to TRBD1. The trim removed 5 bases at V and 4 bases at J, leaving 6 bases unmatched. Germline values: CDR1 SGHAT, CDR2 FQDESV (reference sequence). This CDR3 contains 15 residues. Written as DNA, the CDR3 is TGTGCCAGCAGCCACGGACAGGGGGCAGGAGAGACCCAGTACTTC. Protein sequence: CASSHGQGAGETQYF.

J is TRBJ1-5 and V is TRBV11-3; D unresolved. Germline V gene data show CDR1 as SGHNT and CDR2 as YENEEA. This CDR3 is 15 amino acids long. V shed 1 base and J shed 7 bases, with 14 bases lying between them. The CDR3 region is CASSLVAKGCQPQHF. CDR3 nucleotides: TGTGCCAGCAGCTTAGTCGCGAAGGGCTGCCAGCCCCAGCATTTT.

The chain couples TRBV2 to TRBJ2-5, with no clear D. Between the trimmed V and J ends, which lost 4 bases and 0 bases, there was a span of 12 bases. Per germline, CDR1 SNHLY and CDR2 FYNNEI. The CDR3 consists of 15 residues. The CDR3 loop reads CASSGANLYQETQYF. DNA of the CDR3: TGTGCCAGCAGTGGGGCGAATCTGTACCAAGAGACCCAGTACTTC.

This sequence joins TRBV2 and TRBJ2-3, with 9 bases lining up with TRBD1. V trimming: 1 base; J trimming: 1 base; junction bases outside the gene matches: 0. This CDR3 spans 15 amino acids. Per the germline V gene, CDR1 is SNHLY and CDR2 is FYNNEI. Here the CDR3 DNA reads TGTGCCAGCAGTGAAGGGACAGGGGGCACAGATACGCAGTATTTT. Residues: CASSEGTGGTDTQYF.

The chain employs TRBV28 and TRBJ2-1; D is perhaps TRBD2 (6 bases). The germline V gene has CDR1 MDHEN and CDR2 SYDVKM. Trimming pared 4 bases from V and 10 bases from J, leaving 14 bases between. There are 13 residues in the CDR3. The CDR3 region has the DNA TGTGCCAGCAGTTGGTTGGAGGGAAGGGAGCAGTTCTTC. Translated: CASSWLEGREQFF.

J is TRBJ2-1 and V is TRBV5-5, with 8 bases fitting TRBD2. CDR1 and CDR2 (germline): SGHKS, YYEKEE (reference sequence). The CDR3 runs 15 residues. V was pared by 0 bases and J by 4 bases, with 3 bases of the junction left unmatched. CDR3 DNA sequence: TGTGCCAGCAGCTTGGTGGTAGCGGGGTACAATGAGCAGTTCTTC. It codes for CASSLVVAGYNEQFF.

CDR3 in amino acids: CASSQYPRRQGEYF. DNA for the CDR3: TGTGCCAGCAGTCAGTACCCGCGGCGCCAGGGGGAGTACTTC. This chain connects TRBV6-5 to TRBJ2-7, with TRBD1 matching 7 bases. The CDR3 totals 14 residues. Germline lookup yields CDR1 MNHEY and CDR2 SVGAGI. V was pared by 5 bases and J by 11 bases, with 15 bases of the junction left unmatched.

This clone was recorded a few times. The J gene is TRBJ2-5, the V gene TRBV5-1; possibly TRBD1 or TRBD2 for D (5 bases each). The CDR3 is 15 residues long. Trimming cost V 2 bases and J 2 bases, with 13 bases left between them. Germline V gives CDR1 SGHRS, CDR2 YFSETQ. Here the CDR3 reads CASSFGALPQETQYF. Here the CDR3 DNA reads TGCGCCAGCAGCTTCGGGGCCCTGCCACAAGAGACCCAGTACTTC.

The sample holds a few counts of this clone. The chain has TRBV9 and TRBJ2-3; 11 positions agree with TRBD2. The CDR3 sequence is 17 residues long. The ends lost 3 bases at V and 2 bases at J; junction bases unmatched: 8. Germline CDR1 is SGDLS and CDR2 is YYNGEE. CDR3 sequence reads: CASSGPGLAVYTDTQYF. In nucleotides, the CDR3 is TGTGCCAGCAGCGGACCGGGACTAGCGGTTTACACAGATACGCAGTATTTT.

This clone has only a few counts. The gene calls are TRBV21-1 and TRBJ2-3; no DNA check was done on the table's D call, TRBD2. TRBV21-1 is assigned pseudogene status. The CDR3 loop spans 14 amino acids. CDR3 coding DNA: TGTGCCAGCAGCAAACGCCCTAGCGGGGTTACGCAGTATTTT. Translation: CASSKRPSGVTQYF.

This chain joins TRBV7-6 and TRBJ2-2; possibly TRBD1 for D (6 bases). The germline V and J ends were trimmed by 4 bases and 1 base, with 7 bases remaining between them. The CDR3 loop spans 14 amino acids. Germline-derived CDR1 and CDR2 are SGHVS and FNYEAQ. This chain's CDR3 is CASSSTGNTGELFF. The CDR3 region has the DNA TGTGCCAGCAGCTCGACAGGGAACACCGGGGAGCTGTTTTTT.

This clone was observed a handful of times. This rearrangement joins TRBV5-1 to TRBJ1-4, with D hard to call. The CDR3 is made up of 14 amino acids. The germline CDR1 and CDR2 sequences are SGHRS and YFSETQ. Trimming pared 3 bases from V and 7 bases from J, leaving 13 bases between. The CDR3 nucleotides read TGCGCCAGCAGCTCCCCAATTTCTAGTGAAAAACTGTTTTTT. This codes for CASSSPISSEKLFF. Full variable domain (rest looked up from reference TRBV5-1 and TRBJ1-4): KAGVTQTPRYLIKTRGQQVTLSCSPISGHRSVSWYQQTPGQGLQFLFEYFSETQRNKGNFPGRFSGRQFSNSRSEMNVSTLELGDSALYLCASSSPISSEKLFFGSGTQLSVL.

V and J are TRBV7-8 and TRBJ1-5, with a weak D call TRBD1 (6 bases). CDR3 size: 15 residues. Germline V gene data show CDR1 as SGHVS and CDR2 as FQNEAQ. V was shortened by 0 bases and J by 7 bases, with 13 bases between the two germline ends. CDR3 residues: CASSLAIGGAQPQHF. The CDR3 nucleotides read TGTGCCAGCAGCTTAGCGATTGGGGGCGCACAGCCCCAGCATTTT.

The chain links TRBV6-5 to TRBJ1-4; TRBD1 matches at 8 bases. This CDR3 contains 15 residues. The germline V gene encodes CDR1 MNHEY and CDR2 SVGAGI. Trimming took 0 bases from V and 8 from J; bases not matched to a gene: 5. CDR3 residues: CASSYSTGEGEKLFF. CDR3 DNA sequence: TGTGCCAGCAGTTACTCGACAGGGGAGGGCGAAAAACTGTTTTTT.

The chain couples TRBV5-1 to TRBJ2-7; tentative D call: TRBD2 (6 bases). The CDR3 extends over 13 amino acids. Germline-derived CDR1 and CDR2 are SGHRS and YFSETQ. The V and J ends lost 0 bases and 7 bases respectively, with 11 bases between them. As DNA, the CDR3 is TGCGCCAGCAGCTTGGACGGGGGTGGGGAGCAGTACGTC. Its translation: CASSLDGGGEQYV.

The genes are TRBV5-1 and TRBJ2-3, with TRBD2 matching 9 bases. After removal of 0 bases from V and 2 bases from J, the junction contained 4 bases not matched to a gene. The CDR3 extends over 16 amino acids. CDR1 is SGHRS, CDR2 YFSETQ, per germline. The CDR3 reads CASSLVGGGATDTQYF. CDR3 bases: TGCGCCAGCAGCTTGGTCGGCGGGGGGGCCACAGATACGCAGTATTTT.

The chain links TRBV10-1 to TRBJ2-3; TRBD2 matches 8 bases. V lost 2 bases, J lost 1 base, and 2 bases stayed unmatched. Per the germline V gene, CDR1 is WNHNN and CDR2 is SYGVQD (reference sequence). The CDR3 contains 15 residues. The CDR3 DNA reads as TGCGCCAGCAGTGAGCTGCGGGGGGGCACAGATACGCAGTATTTT. Translation: CASSELRGGTDTQYF.

The chain employs TRBV6-1 and TRBJ1-5; D perhaps matches TRBD1 (6 bases). The V end lost 2 bases, the J end lost 3 bases, and 11 bases lay between the germline ends. The CDR3 has 15 residues. Looked up from germline, CDR1 is MNHNS and CDR2 is SASEGT. This chain's CDR3 is CASSEQRGLNQPQHF. The CDR3 DNA reads TGTGCCAGCAGTGAACAGCGGGGGCTCAATCAGCCCCAGCATTTT.

The CDR3 reads CASSEGMANYGYTF. The CDR3 DNA follows: TGTGCCAGCAGTGAAGGGATGGCTAACTATGGCTACACCTTC. The V and J genes are TRBV6-1 and TRBJ1-2, with D unresolved. CDR3 length equals 14 residues. Trimming took 1 base from V and 0 from J, leaving 6 bases between them. The germline gives CDR1 MNHNS, CDR2 SASEGT.

V and J are TRBV9 and TRBJ2-7, with D possibly being TRBD2 (6 bases). This CDR3 is 16 amino acids long. V lost 4 bases and J lost 5, with 22 bases in between. Germline CDR1 reads SGDLS; CDR2 reads YYNGEE. The CDR3 sequence is CASSRPAGLSVHEQYF. DNA for the CDR3: TGTGCCAGCAGCCGACCCGCGGGACTCTCGGTGCACGAGCAGTACTTC.

This clone was seen only a few times. The V call is TRBV2, the J call TRBJ2-3; D is possibly TRBD2 (7 bases). V lost 7 bases to trimming and J lost 4 bases, with 12 bases between them. The CDR3 extends over 13 amino acids. From germline, CDR1 is SNHLY and CDR2 FYNNEI. CDR3 nucleotide sequence: TGTGCCAGCACCGCGGGGGCGGCAGATACGCAGTATTTT. It yields the protein CASTAGAADTQYF.

The CDR3 loop reads CASSYQPASVDTGELFF. The DNA of the CDR3 is TGTGCCAGCAGCTATCAACCGGCTAGTGTCGACACCGGGGAGCTGTTTTTT. The chain combines TRBV5-4 with TRBJ2-2, with D unclear. Germline V lookup: CDR1 SGHNT, CDR2 YYREEE (reference sequence). Trimming removed 3 bases at V and 3 bases at J, with 18 bases between. There are 17 residues in the CDR3.

This clone came up a few times. This chain joins TRBV28 and TRBJ2-3; the match to TRBD1 covers 8 bases. Germline CDR1 and CDR2: MDHEN and SYDVKM. This CDR3 region has 14 residues. Trimming at V came to 6 bases and at J to 8 bases, leaving 10 bases not matched to a gene. CDR3 sequence reads: CASRLDRERGTQYF. The CDR3 nucleotides are TGTGCCAGCAGATTGGACAGGGAACGTGGTACGCAGTATTTT.

This chain connects TRBV2 to TRBJ1-5; tentative D call: TRBD1 (6 bases). From germline, CDR1 is SNHLY and CDR2 FYNNEI. The CDR3 covers 14 residues. Trimming took 7 bases from V and 2 from J, leaving 12 bases between them. This CDR3 reads CASTDNRGNQPQHF. The CDR3 coding sequence is TGTGCCAGCACGGACAACAGGGGCAATCAGCCCCAGCATTTT.

The chain has TRBV7-2 and TRBJ2-1; D possibly matches TRBD1 or TRBD2 (5 bases each). Trimming removed 1 base from V and 4 bases from J, with 14 bases in between. Germline lookup yields CDR1 SGHTA and CDR2 FQGNSA. There are 16 residues in the CDR3. CDR3 region: CASSLVGEGRYNEQFF. CDR3 nucleotides: TGTGCCAGCAGCTTAGTTGGAGAGGGGAGATACAATGAGCAGTTCTTC.